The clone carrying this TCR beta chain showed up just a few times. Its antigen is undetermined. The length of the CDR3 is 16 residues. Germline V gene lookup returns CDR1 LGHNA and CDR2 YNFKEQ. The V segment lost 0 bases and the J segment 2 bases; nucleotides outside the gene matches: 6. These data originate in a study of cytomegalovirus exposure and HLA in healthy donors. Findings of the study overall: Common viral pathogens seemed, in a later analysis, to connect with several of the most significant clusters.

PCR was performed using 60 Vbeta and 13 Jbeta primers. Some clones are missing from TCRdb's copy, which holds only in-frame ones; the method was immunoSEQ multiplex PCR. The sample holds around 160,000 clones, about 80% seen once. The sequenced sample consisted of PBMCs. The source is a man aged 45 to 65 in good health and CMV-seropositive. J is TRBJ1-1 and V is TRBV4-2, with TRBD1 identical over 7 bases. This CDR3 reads CASSQDGTAVNTEAFF. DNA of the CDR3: TGTGCCAGCAGCCAAGACGGGACAGCGGTTAACACTGAAGCTTTCTTT.